The 21 T cell receptor beta chains reported below all come from one sample, sequenced in a study of blood T cell repertoires in COVID-19. Produced via immunoSEQ multiplex PCR; TCRdb's table is partial and in-frame only. The sample lists about 320,000 clones; approximately 85% were seen once. Sample: peripheral blood. The receptor source for this set is a human donor in a cohort sampled during active COVID-19.

This rearrangement joins TRBV14 to TRBJ2-5; possibly TRBD1 for D (6 bases). This CDR3 is built from 15 residues. Trimming pared 4 bases from V and 5 bases from J, leaving 17 bases between. In germline, CDR1 is SGHDN, CDR2 FVKESK. CDR3 sequence reads: CASSLADRVRETQYF. DNA for the CDR3: TGTGCCAGCAGCCTCGCGGACAGAGTGAGGGAGACCCAGTACTTC.

The chain links TRBV5-6 to TRBJ1-2; 8 nucleotides align to TRBD1. V dropped 0 bases and J dropped 7; count of bases not matched to a gene: 8. From germline, CDR1 is SGHDT and CDR2 YYEEEE. This CDR3 is 15 amino acids long. CDR3 DNA: TGTGCCAGCAGCTTGGATACCGGACAGGGATTTGGCTACACCTTC. Protein: CASSLDTGQGFGYTF.

J is TRBJ2-3 and V is TRBV19; the match to TRBD2 covers 14 bases. V shed 7 bases and J 5 bases; nucleotides not matched to a gene: 8. The CDR3 spans 16 residues. Germline loops: CDR1 LNHDA, CDR2 SQIVND (reference sequence). CDR3 in DNA: TGTGCCAGTACGCGACGGGGACTAGCGGGGGAAGATACGCAGTATTTT. It yields the protein CASTRRGLAGEDTQYF.

The J gene is TRBJ2-1, the V gene TRBV12-3 or TRBV12-4; D remains ambiguous. V gave up 7 bases and J gave up 3 bases, with 4 bases separating them. The CDR3 is made up of 11 amino acids. This CDR3 reads CASTLYNEQFF. CDR3 DNA: TGTGCCAGCACCCTCTACAATGAGCAGTTCTTC.

This clone was observed a single time. The rearrangement joins TRBV30 to TRBJ1-5; tentative D call: TRBD1 (5 bases). Germline assignment: CDR1 GTSNPN and CDR2 SVGIG (reference sequence). The V gene lost 8 bases and the J gene lost 6 bases, with 20 bases spanning the gap. The CDR3 runs 14 residues. CDR3 protein: CAPKAGSVTQPQHF. In DNA form, the CDR3 reads TGTGCCCCTAAGGCAGGGTCGGTGACTCAGCCCCAGCATTTT.

V and J are TRBV30 and TRBJ1-3, with TRBD1 identical over 7 bases. The CDR3 totals 17 residues. With V trimmed by 2 bases and J by 4 bases, 14 bases remained unmatched. From germline, CDR1 is GTSNPN and CDR2 SVGIG (reference sequence). The CDR3, as DNA: TGTGCCTGGAGTCCCGCACAGGGGATGGTGAGGGGAAACACCATATATTTT. Translated, it gives CAWSPAQGMVRGNTIYF.

V is TRBV10-3 and J is TRBJ1-3; D not resolved. Germline lookup yields CDR1 ENHRY and CDR2 SYGVKD. V lost 10 bases, J lost 2 bases, and 9 bases lay in between. CDR3 length: 12 residues. CDR3 residues: CATRFPGNTIYF. For the CDR3, the DNA is TGTGCCACCCGTTTCCCTGGAAACACCATATATTTT.

This sequence joins TRBV6-5 and TRBJ1-1; D not resolved. Trimming took 7 bases from V and 1 from J, leaving 10 bases between them. CDR1 and CDR2 from the germline V gene are MNHEY and SVGAGI. The CDR3 totals 13 residues. Here the CDR3 reads CASNAGKNTEAFF. Here the CDR3 DNA reads TGTGCCAGCAATGCGGGGAAGAACACTGAAGCTTTCTTT.

The V call is TRBV6-1, the J call TRBJ2-7; 8 bases fit TRBD1. The CDR3 has 14 amino acids. Germline values: CDR1 MNHNS, CDR2 SASEGT. The junction had 5 bases not matched to a gene; V was cut back by 0 bases and J by 7 bases. CDR3 sequence (DNA): TGTGCCAGCAGTGAAGCGGCAGGGGGCGGTGAGCAGTACTTC. Translated, it gives CASSEAAGGGEQYF.

This chain joins TRBV5-5 and TRBJ2-5; D gene ambiguous. Germline-derived CDR1 and CDR2 are SGHKS and YYEKEE (reference sequence). The CDR3 is 16 amino acids. Trimming shortened V by 0 bases and J by 2 bases, and 14 bases separated the two germline ends. The CDR3 nucleotides read TGTGCCAGCAGCTTGGCAGCTAGTCAAACGCAAGAGACCCAGTACTTC. It translates to CASSLAASQTQETQYF. The full variable domain, in which reference TRBV5-5 and TRBJ2-5 provide the parts outside the CDR3, is DAGVTQSPTHLIKTRGQQVTLRCSPISGHKSVSWYQQVLGQGPQFIFQYYEKEERGRGNFPDRFSARQFPNYSSELNVNALLLGDSALYLCASSLAASQTQETQYFGPGTRLLVL.

The chain carries TRBV6-5 and TRBJ1-2, with TRBD1 matching over 7 bases. CDR1 is MNHEY and CDR2 is SVGAGI in the germline V gene. After removal of 7 bases from V and 7 bases from J, the junction contained 12 bases not matched to a gene. The CDR3 has 14 residues. CDR3 sequence: CASIVAQGIGGYTF. The CDR3 nucleotides are TGTGCCAGCATTGTCGCACAGGGGATAGGTGGCTACACCTTC.

A few counts support this clone. This sequence joins TRBV2 and TRBJ1-5; D remains unclear. This CDR3 spans 14 amino acids. Germline V gene lookup returns CDR1 SNHLY and CDR2 FYNNEI. The V end lost 8 bases, the J end lost 0 bases, and 11 bases lay between the germline ends. The CDR3 DNA reads as TGTGCCAGCGGACGGGATTATAGCAATCAGCCCCAGCATTTT. This codes for CASGRDYSNQPQHF.

This chain connects TRBV6-5 to TRBJ1-2, with D perhaps TRBD1 (5 bases). Per the germline V gene, CDR1 is MNHEY and CDR2 is SVGAGI. V shed 0 bases and J shed 8 bases, with 10 bases lying between them. CDR3 length equals 13 residues. CDR3 bases: TGTGCCAGCAGTTACTCCGGGACTAGGGGCTACACCTTC. Translating it yields CASSYSGTRGYTF.

On this clone itself: Within the sample, other DNA sequences also encode this same CDR3. The chain has TRBV3-1 (or the pseudogene TRBV3-2) and TRBJ1-5; the D is unclear. CDR1 is LGHDT, CDR2 YNNKEL, per germline (reference sequence). V lost 1 base and J lost 4, with 8 bases in between. The CDR3 is made up of 14 amino acids. The CDR3, as DNA: TGTGCCAGCAGCCAAGGGGGAGAGAATCAGCCCCAGCATTTT. It encodes CASSQGGENQPQHF.

A single count supports this clone. J is TRBJ1-3 and V is TRBV4-1, with D hard to call. Between the trimmed V and J ends, which lost 2 bases and 4 bases, there was a span of 15 bases. CDR3 length: 16 residues. CDR1 is MGHRA, CDR2 YSYEKL, per germline. The CDR3 DNA is TGCGCCAGCAGCCAACGCCCCTCGGAGAGGGGAAACACCATATATTTT. It encodes CASSQRPSERGNTIYF.

The chain combines TRBV6-5 with TRBJ2-3; D is possibly TRBD1 (5 bases). V was cut by 4 bases and J by 5 bases, with 13 bases left in between. The germline gives CDR1 MNHEY, CDR2 SVGAGI. This CDR3 has 14 residues. The CDR3 protein is CASSSRQKRDTQYF. The CDR3 DNA reads as TGTGCCAGCAGTTCTAGACAGAAGAGAGATACGCAGTATTTT.

The rearrangement joins TRBV5-5 to TRBJ2-7; weak D call: TRBD2 (5 bases). CDR1 is SGHKS and CDR2 is YYEKEE in the germline V gene (reference sequence). The CDR3 has 13 residues. V lost 1 base and J lost 7, with 12 bases in between. CDR3 protein: CASSLTEAREQYF. Here the CDR3 DNA reads TGTGCCAGCAGCTTGACGGAGGCCCGAGAGCAGTACTTC.

J is TRBJ2-3 and V is TRBV9; D is possibly TRBD2 (5 bases). This CDR3 has 12 amino acids. Trimming cost V 3 bases and J 6 bases, with 8 bases left between them. From germline, CDR1 is SGDLS and CDR2 YYNGEE. CDR3 coding DNA: TGTGCCAGCAGCGACGCTAGCGATACGCAGTATTTT. It is translated as CASSDASDTQYF.

This rearrangement joins TRBV5-8 to TRBJ1-5; TRBD1 matches at 8 bases. The CDR3 is 15 residues long. V gave up 4 bases and J gave up 6 bases; unmatched junction bases: 9. CDR1 and CDR2 (germline): SGHTS, YDEGEE. The CDR3 here is CASSLGQAVGQPQHF. For the CDR3, the DNA is TGTGCCAGCAGCCTGGGACAGGCGGTCGGTCAGCCCCAGCATTTT. The full variable domain, its missing parts supplied by reference TRBV5-8 and TRBJ1-5, is EAGVTQSPTHLIKTRGQQATLRCSPISGHTSVYWYQQALGLGLQFLLWYDEGEERNRGNFPPRFSGRQFPNYSSELNVNALELEDSALYLCASSLGQAVGQPQHFGDGTRLSIL.

The chain uses TRBV2 and TRBJ2-1, with TRBD1 as a possible D gene (6 bases). The length of the CDR3 is 15 residues. V was trimmed by 6 bases and J by 7 bases, leaving 19 bases between them. Germline CDR1 reads SNHLY; CDR2 reads FYNNEI. The CDR3 nucleotides are TGTGCCAGCAGACTGTTGTCAGGGGTTAGGAATGAGCAGTTCTTC. The encoded protein is CASRLLSGVRNEQFF.

The chain has TRBV7-9 and TRBJ2-2, with D possibly being TRBD2 (6 bases). Germline V gene lookup returns CDR1 SEHNR and CDR2 FQNEAQ (reference sequence). The CDR3 runs to 16 residues. V was trimmed by 2 bases and J by 0 bases, leaving 10 bases between them. Written as DNA, the CDR3 is TGTGCCAGCAGCTTAATAGCGGCGCCGAACACCGGGGAGCTGTTTTTT. Amino acid sequence: CASSLIAAPNTGELFF.